A selection of T cell receptor beta chains follows, all from one sample in a study of T cell changes during pregnancy in multiple sclerosis. The protocol was immunoSEQ multiplex PCR, while the TCRdb copy is restricted to in-frame clones and leaves out a portion. Here the sample spans about 39,000 clones, 90% being singletons. Sequences were derived from CD4+ T cells from peripheral blood mononuclear cells, sampled in the first trimester of pregnancy. The receptors were sampled from a female donor in good health, enrolled as a control in a pregnancy study. CDR3s include the opening cysteine and the closing phenylalanine or tryptophan. The order of the fields is J gene, D gene, V gene, CDR3 protein, CDR3 DNA. A D gene is named only where the DNA matches it firmly.

j_gene: TRBJ2-3; d_gene: NA; v_gene: TRBV15; CDR3aa: CATSRNQGTDTQYF; CDR3nt: TGTGCCACCAGCAGAAATCAGGGTACAGATACGCAGTATTTT
j_gene: TRBJ1-1; d_gene: NA; v_gene: TRBV21-1; CDR3aa: CASSKAPRKSEAFF; CDR3nt: TGTGCCAGCAGCAAAGCCCCCAGAAAGTCTGAAGCTTTCTTT
j_gene: TRBJ1-1; d_gene: NA; v_gene: TRBV5-5; CDR3aa: CASSLGTGTEAFF; CDR3nt: TGTGCCAGCAGCCTTGGGACTGGCACTGAAGCTTTCTTT
j_gene: TRBJ2-7; d_gene: NA; v_gene: TRBV6-5; CDR3aa: CASSYSPFSEQYF; CDR3nt: TGTGCCAGCAGTTACTCTCCATTCAGCGAGCAGTACTTC
j_gene: TRBJ2-5; d_gene: NA; v_gene: TRBV11-2; CDR3aa: CASSPSQETQYF; CDR3nt: TGTGCCAGCAGCCCCTCCCAAGAGACCCAGTACTTC
j_gene: TRBJ1-6; d_gene: NA; v_gene: TRBV6-5; CDR3aa: CASSYERSDNSPLHF; CDR3nt: TGTGCCAGCAGTTACGAGCGCTCAGATAATTCACCCCTCCACTTT
j_gene: TRBJ1-6; d_gene: NA; v_gene: TRBV12-5; CDR3aa: CASGPPSSQGNSPLHF; CDR3nt: TGTGCTAGTGGTCCGCCCAGCTCTCAGGGGAATTCACCCCTCCACTTT
j_gene: TRBJ2-5; d_gene: NA; v_gene: TRBV7-9; CDR3aa: CASSHTRGTGGPETQYF; CDR3nt: TGTGCCAGCAGCCATACCAGGGGAACCGGAGGACCAGAGACCCAGTACTTC
j_gene: TRBJ1-2; d_gene: NA; v_gene: TRBV4-3; CDR3aa: CASSQASRQVFYGYTF; CDR3nt: TGCGCCAGCAGCCAGGCATCACGACAGGTTTTCTATGGCTACACCTTC
j_gene: TRBJ1-4; d_gene: NA; v_gene: TRBV15; CDR3aa: CATSRAQVGTYEKLFF; CDR3nt: TGTGCCACCAGCAGAGCTCAGGTGGGGACTTATGAAAAACTGTTTTTT
j_gene: TRBJ2-5; d_gene: TRBD2; v_gene: TRBV2; CDR3aa: CASSQLAPIGTQYF; CDR3nt: TGTGCCAGCAGCCAACTAGCGCCCATAGGGACCCAGTACTTC
j_gene: TRBJ2-1; d_gene: TRBD1; v_gene: TRBV6-5; CDR3aa: CASSYSSGGGQNEQFF; CDR3nt: TGTGCCAGCAGTTACTCGTCAGGGGGCGGTCAGAATGAGCAGTTCTTC
j_gene: TRBJ2-7; d_gene: NA; v_gene: TRBV6-1; CDR3aa: CASSEGGRSSYEQYF; CDR3nt: TGTGCCAGCAGTGAAGGGGGCAGGAGCTCCTACGAGCAGTACTTC
j_gene: TRBJ1-1; d_gene: NA; v_gene: TRBV6-1; CDR3aa: CASSGPRAFPGLPEAFF; CDR3nt: TGTGCCAGCAGTGGCCCTCGCGCATTCCCGGGACTCCCCGAAGCTTTCTTT
j_gene: TRBJ1-1; d_gene: NA; v_gene: TRBV14; CDR3aa: CASSRTTGLNTEAFF; CDR3nt: TGTGCCAGCAGCCGAACAACAGGGCTGAACACTGAAGCTTTCTTT
j_gene: TRBJ2-5; d_gene: TRBD2; v_gene: TRBV5-6; CDR3aa: CASSTAPGGETQYF; CDR3nt: TGTGCCAGCAGCACCGCCCCGGGAGGGGAGACCCAGTACTTC
j_gene: TRBJ1-5; d_gene: TRBD1; v_gene: TRBV18; CDR3aa: CASSPGTGNQPQHF; CDR3nt: TGTGCCAGCTCACCAGGGACAGGAAATCAGCCCCAGCATTTT
j_gene: TRBJ1-2; d_gene: TRBD1; v_gene: TRBV4-3; CDR3aa: CASSPGQGVRYTF; CDR3nt: TGCGCCAGCAGCCCGGGACAGGGGGTACGCTACACCTTC